A single sample gave rise to the 24 T cell receptor beta chains below, sequenced in a study of blood T cell repertoires in COVID-19. Assay: immunoSEQ multiplex PCR; the TCRdb copy retains only in-frame clones and omits some. The table lists around 260,000 clones, approximately 92% of them singletons. Sample: PBMCs or T cells enriched from blood (not recorded which). The receptors here all came from a woman aged 30 to 39 who had recovered from COVID-19.

The chain links TRBV9 to TRBJ2-1; 11 bases fit TRBD2. The germline gives CDR1 SGDLS, CDR2 YYNGEE. The CDR3 sequence is 16 residues long. With 0 bases clipped from V and 7 bases from J, the junction kept 6 bases outside the gene matches. The CDR3 DNA sequence: TGTGCCAGCAGCGTAGCACTAGCGGGAGTGGAGAATGAGCAGTTCTTC. Translated: CASSVALAGVENEQFF.

The chain combines TRBV7-2 with TRBJ2-7; 9 nucleotides line up with TRBD2. Germline CDR1 is SGHTA and CDR2 is FQGNSA. J was trimmed by 8 bases and V by 0 bases; bases with no gene match: 14. This CDR3 has 17 amino acids. CDR3 loop: CASSLAGGASGKGQQYF. The CDR3 DNA sequence: TGTGCCAGCAGCTTAGCGGGCGGGGCTAGCGGGAAGGGGCAGCAGTACTTC.

The chain couples TRBV27 to TRBJ2-7; the match to TRBD1 covers 9 bases. V was pared by 6 bases and J by 5 bases, with 8 bases of the junction left unmatched. CDR1 and CDR2 from the germline V gene are MNHEY and SMNVEV (reference sequence). The CDR3 is 14 residues long. CDR3 in amino acids: CASRPGTGNHEQYF. CDR3 DNA: TGTGCCAGCAGACCCGGGACAGGGAACCACGAGCAGTACTTC.

The chain is built from TRBV10-3 and TRBJ2-7; D remains ambiguous. This CDR3 contains 15 residues. The germline V gene encodes CDR1 ENHRY and CDR2 SYGVKD. V lost 0 bases and J 6 bases, leaving 15 bases between the germline ends. CDR3 DNA: TGTGCCATCAGTGAGTCGACGGCTGGAGCCGGCGAGCAGTACTTC. This codes for CAISESTAGAGEQYF.

The V gene is TRBV18, the J gene TRBJ1-4; TRBD1 aligns across 11 bases. Germline assignment: CDR1 KGHSH and CDR2 LQKENI. The CDR3 runs to 16 residues. The V gene end was trimmed by 3 bases and the J gene end by 7 bases; junction bases not matched to a gene: 7. This CDR3 reads CASSPQGQGAGEKLFF. Written as DNA, the CDR3 is TGTGCCAGCTCACCCCAAGGACAGGGGGCCGGTGAAAAACTGTTTTTT. Variable domain in full (rest from reference TRBV18 and TRBJ1-4): NAGVMQNPRHLVRRRGQEARLRCSPMKGHSHVYWYRQLPEEGLKFMVYLQKENIIDESGMPKERFSAEFPKEGPSILRIQQVVRGDSAAYFCASSPQGQGAGEKLFFGSGTQLSVL.

V gene TRBV30 combines with J gene TRBJ1-2, with 7 bases fitting TRBD1. The ends lost 5 bases at V and 4 bases at J; junction bases unmatched: 19. Germline CDR1 reads GTSNPN; CDR2 reads SVGIG (reference sequence). CDR3 length: 17 amino acids. This chain's CDR3 is CAWFRIGTAGASYGYTF. As DNA, the CDR3 is TGTGCCTGGTTCAGGATAGGGACAGCTGGGGCCTCCTATGGCTACACCTTC.

This sequence joins TRBV4-3 and TRBJ2-2; D gene uncertain. CDR3 size: 15 residues. Germline CDR1 reads LGHNA; CDR2 reads YSLEER. V lost 1 base to trimming and J lost 0 bases, with 6 bases between them. Here the CDR3 DNA reads TGCGCCAGCAGCCAAGGAGAAGCGAACACCGGGGAGCTGTTTTTT. This encodes CASSQGEANTGELFF.

The CDR3 region is CASSYRGQNEKLFF. Written as DNA, the CDR3 is TGTGCCAGCAGTTACAGGGGTCAAAATGAAAAACTGTTTTTT. The V and J genes are TRBV6-5 and TRBJ1-4; perhaps TRBD1 as D (5 bases). V gave up 2 bases and J gave up 5 bases, with 9 bases separating them. Germline V lookup: CDR1 MNHEY, CDR2 SVGAGI. The CDR3 contains 14 residues.

This rearrangement joins TRBV27 to TRBJ2-7; the D gene is possibly TRBD2 (5 bases). The CDR3 length is 14 residues. Trimming pared 5 bases from V and 1 base from J, leaving 12 bases between. Germline loops: CDR1 MNHEY, CDR2 SMNVEV (reference sequence). The DNA for the CDR3 is TGTGCCAGCAGTCCCTCGGACTCATCCTACGAGCAGTACTTC. Translated, it gives CASSPSDSSYEQYF.

The chain has TRBV12-3 or TRBV12-4 and TRBJ1-1; TRBD1 matches 8 bases. Unmatched junction bases numbered 4, after V lost 6 bases and J lost 4 bases. There are 13 residues in the CDR3. CDR3 in amino acids: CASRWTGTTEAFF. CDR3 coding DNA: TGTGCCAGCAGGTGGACAGGGACCACTGAAGCTTTCTTT.

This clone occurred a few times. The chain recombines TRBV5-4 with TRBJ2-2, with 8 bases aligning to TRBD1. The CDR3 has 15 residues. The trim removed 3 bases at V and 4 bases at J, leaving 5 bases unmatched. Germline values: CDR1 SGHNT, CDR2 YYREEE (reference sequence). The CDR3 sequence is CASSSGQGRTGELFF. The CDR3 DNA sequence: TGTGCCAGCAGCTCTGGACAGGGACGCACCGGGGAGCTGTTTTTT.

The chain couples TRBV28 to TRBJ2-3, with 13 bases aligning to TRBD2. The CDR3 is 17 residues long. Germline lookup yields CDR1 MDHEN and CDR2 SYDVKM. Trimming cost V 3 bases and J 5 bases; bases outside gene matches: 8. The CDR3, as DNA: TGTGCCAGCAGTTTTACGGGACTAGCGGGATTGGGAGATACGCAGTATTTT. This codes for CASSFTGLAGLGDTQYF.

This clone was found once. The chain combines TRBV2 with TRBJ2-3, with D possibly matching TRBD2 (6 bases). The CDR3 is made up of 11 amino acids. Germline V gene sequence: CDR1 SNHLY, CDR2 FYNNEI. Trimming removed 4 bases from V and 11 bases from J, with 10 bases in between. CDR3 protein: CASSVRGLQYF. The CDR3 bases are TGTGCCAGCAGTGTTAGGGGACTGCAGTATTTT.

The rearrangement links TRBV7-2 to TRBJ2-5, with TRBD2 matching over 15 bases. Germline V gives CDR1 SGHTA, CDR2 FQGNSA. The length of the CDR3 is 18 residues. V was clipped by 4 bases and J by 2 bases; unmatched bases: 8. The CDR3 bases are TGTGCCAGCAGCTCCTGGACTAGCGGGAGGGCCGTTCAAGAGACCCAGTACTTC. Residues: CASSSWTSGRAVQETQYF.

The chain is built from TRBV7-2 and TRBJ1-1; D not resolved. Germline CDR1 SGHTA, CDR2 FQGNSA. This CDR3 comprises 14 residues. V was pared by 5 bases and J by 0 bases, with 10 bases between. For the CDR3, the DNA is TGTGCCAGCAGCCCCTACAGCATGAACACTGAAGCTTTCTTT. This translates into CASSPYSMNTEAFF.

The rearrangement uses TRBV21-1 and TRBJ2-4; the listed D gene, TRBD2, was not tested against the DNA. TRBV21-1 is assigned pseudogene status. The CDR3 length is 24 residues. The CDR3: CASSIRPGDRGPASGVIAKNIQYF. DNA for the CDR3: TGTGCCAGCAGCATCCGACCTGGGGACAGGGGGCCGGCTAGCGGGGTGATAGCCAAAAACATTCAGTACTTC.

This chain links TRBV28 with TRBJ2-7; 7 bases are shared with TRBD1. The germline V gene has CDR1 MDHEN and CDR2 SYDVKM. CDR3 length equals 13 residues. With 7 bases clipped from V and 5 bases from J, the junction kept 8 bases outside the gene matches. In DNA form, the CDR3 reads TGTGCCAGCAAGACAGGGCCCCTTAACGAGCAGTACTTC. Encoded protein: CASKTGPLNEQYF.

This chain uses TRBV23-1 with TRBJ2-7; D not resolved. TRBV23-1 is an ORF for which the function is uncertain. There are 15 residues in the CDR3. Trimming removed 0 bases from V and 0 bases from J, with 9 bases in between. CDR3 nucleotide sequence: TGCGCCAGCAGTCAATCAACGCCGAGCTCCTACGAGCAGTACTTC. This encodes CASSQSTPSSYEQYF.

The V call is TRBV12-5, the J call TRBJ2-5, with a possible D match to TRBD1 (7 bases). This CDR3 comprises 18 residues. The ends were cut back, 1 base at V and 4 bases at J, with 22 bases in the middle. From germline, CDR1 is LGHNT and CDR2 FRNRAP. Here the CDR3 reads CASGLAVLGAGGRETQYF. The DNA for the CDR3 is TGTGCTAGTGGTTTGGCTGTCCTGGGGGCAGGGGGGAGAGAGACCCAGTACTTC.

The gene calls are TRBV18 and TRBJ2-7; D is ambiguous. V was shortened by 2 bases and J by 4 bases, with 12 bases between the two germline ends. The CDR3 extends over 14 amino acids. Germline V gene data show CDR1 as KGHSH and CDR2 as LQKENI. CDR3 DNA sequence: TGTGCCAGCTCACCAGGAGCTTCGACGTACGAGCAGTACTTC. This sequence encodes CASSPGASTYEQYF.

The chain carries TRBV7-2 and TRBJ1-1, with TRBD1 identical over 10 bases. J was trimmed by 6 bases and V by 1 base; bases with no gene match: 5. There are 15 residues in the CDR3. The germline CDR1 and CDR2 sequences are SGHTA and FQGNSA. The CDR3 sequence: CASSLDRDRGPEAFF. CDR3 sequence (DNA): TGTGCCAGCAGCTTAGATCGGGACAGGGGACCTGAAGCTTTCTTT.

The chain couples TRBV27 to TRBJ2-1; D not certain. Trimming cost V 3 bases and J 0 bases, with 12 bases left between them. Germline-derived CDR1 and CDR2 are MNHEY and SMNVEV (reference sequence). The CDR3 has 16 residues. CDR3 amino acids: CASSFLLPGSYNEQFF. The CDR3 DNA reads as TGTGCCAGCAGTTTTCTTCTCCCGGGCTCCTACAATGAGCAGTTCTTC.

CDR3 DNA: TGTGCCAGCACCCCGGGGTCAGGAAACACTGAAGCTTTCTTT. Translated, it gives CASTPGSGNTEAFF. This chain uses TRBV28 with TRBJ1-1; no clear D gene. V shed 7 bases and J shed 2 bases, with 14 bases lying between them. Germline assignment: CDR1 MDHEN and CDR2 SYDVKM. The CDR3 is 14 amino acids.

The CDR3 DNA sequence: TGTGCCAGCAGCGGATATGCAGGCTCCGGGGACACTGAAGCTTTCTTT. It translates to CASSGYAGSGDTEAFF. This rearrangement joins TRBV7-2 to TRBJ1-1; no definite D call. This CDR3 has 16 residues. From germline, CDR1 is SGHTA and CDR2 FQGNSA. V was trimmed by 5 bases and J by 3 bases, leaving 19 bases between them.